The clone carrying this TCR beta chain was seen a handful of times. Its antigen is currently unknown. The method was immunoSEQ multiplex PCR; TCRdb's version includes in-frame clones alone and lacks a portion of them. The sample holds 25,000 to 30,000 clones, roughly 70% seen once. ViraFEST used viral peptide pools to expand antigen-specific CD4+ T cells before sequencing. Following 10 days of culture, CD4+ T cells were isolated. Vaccine administered to participants consisted of two doses of either BNT162b2 or mRNA-1273. Negative nucleocapsid antibody tests before and after vaccination confirmed no previous SARS-CoV-2 infection. It was on days 3 and 7 that half the medium was replaced with IL-2 medium. The sample originates from a study of vaccination effects on CD4 cells after COVID-19. Findings of the study overall: Researchers reported few convalescent patients and no early post-infection timepoints in the study. Both infection-induced and vaccine-induced clones contracted markedly at late post-vaccination timepoints.

This receptor was obtained from a human donor who received a COVID-19 vaccine. The sample in question was CD4+ T cells from PBMCs cultured with HCoV-NL63 spike peptides, obtained after COVID-19 vaccination.

The CDR3, as DNA: TGTGCCAGCACTCGGGGGAACACCATATATTTT. Its translation is CASTRGNTIYF. This chain links TRBV2 with TRBJ1-3, with a tentative D call TRBD1 (5 bases). V was clipped by 7 bases and J by 7 bases, with 8 bases between them. CDR3 length equals 11 residues. The V gene's germline CDR1 is SNHLY and CDR2 FYNNEI. The whole variable domain, remainder taken from reference TRBV2 and TRBJ1-3, is EPEVTQTPSHQVTQMGQEVILRCVPISNHLYFYWYRQILGQKVEFLVSFYNNEISEKSEIFDDQFSVERPDGSNFTLKIRSTKLEDSAMYFCASTRGNTIYFGEGSWLTVV.